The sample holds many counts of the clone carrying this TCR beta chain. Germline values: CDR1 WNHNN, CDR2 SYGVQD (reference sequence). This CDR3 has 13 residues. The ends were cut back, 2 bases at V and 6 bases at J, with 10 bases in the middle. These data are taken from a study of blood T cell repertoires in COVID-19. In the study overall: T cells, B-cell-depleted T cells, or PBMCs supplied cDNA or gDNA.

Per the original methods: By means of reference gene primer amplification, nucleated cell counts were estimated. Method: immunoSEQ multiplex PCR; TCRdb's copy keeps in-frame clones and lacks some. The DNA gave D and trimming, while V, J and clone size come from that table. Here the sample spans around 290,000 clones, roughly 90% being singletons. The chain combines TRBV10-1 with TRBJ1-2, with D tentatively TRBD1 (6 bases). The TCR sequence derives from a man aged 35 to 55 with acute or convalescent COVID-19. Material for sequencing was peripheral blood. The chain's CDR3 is CASSELPGDGYTF. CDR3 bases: TGCGCCAGCAGTGAGCTCCCAGGGGATGGCTACACCTTC.